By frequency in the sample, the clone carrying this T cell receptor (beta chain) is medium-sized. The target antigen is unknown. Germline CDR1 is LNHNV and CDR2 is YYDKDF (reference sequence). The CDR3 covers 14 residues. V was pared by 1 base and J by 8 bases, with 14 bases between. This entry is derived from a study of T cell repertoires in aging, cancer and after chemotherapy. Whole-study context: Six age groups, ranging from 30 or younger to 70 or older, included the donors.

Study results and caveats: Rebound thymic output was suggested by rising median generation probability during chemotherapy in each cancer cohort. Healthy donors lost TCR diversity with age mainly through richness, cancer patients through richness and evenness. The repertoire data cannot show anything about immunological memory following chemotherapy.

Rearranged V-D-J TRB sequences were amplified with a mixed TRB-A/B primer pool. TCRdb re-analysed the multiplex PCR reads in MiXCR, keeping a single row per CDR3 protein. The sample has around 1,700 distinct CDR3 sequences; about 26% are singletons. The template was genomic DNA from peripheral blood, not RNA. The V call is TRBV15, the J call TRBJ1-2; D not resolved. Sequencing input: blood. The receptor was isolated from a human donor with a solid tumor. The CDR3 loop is CATSRGFGVWGYTF. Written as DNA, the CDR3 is TGTGCCACCAGCAGAGGTTTCGGGGTCTGGGGCTACACCTTC. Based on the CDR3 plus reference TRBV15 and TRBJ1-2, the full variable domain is DAMVIQNPRYQVTQFGKPVTLSCSQTLNHNVMYWYQQKSSQAPKLLFHYYDKDFNNEADTPDNFQSRRPNTSFCFLDIRSPGLGDTAMYLCATSRGFGVWGYTFGSGTRLTVV.